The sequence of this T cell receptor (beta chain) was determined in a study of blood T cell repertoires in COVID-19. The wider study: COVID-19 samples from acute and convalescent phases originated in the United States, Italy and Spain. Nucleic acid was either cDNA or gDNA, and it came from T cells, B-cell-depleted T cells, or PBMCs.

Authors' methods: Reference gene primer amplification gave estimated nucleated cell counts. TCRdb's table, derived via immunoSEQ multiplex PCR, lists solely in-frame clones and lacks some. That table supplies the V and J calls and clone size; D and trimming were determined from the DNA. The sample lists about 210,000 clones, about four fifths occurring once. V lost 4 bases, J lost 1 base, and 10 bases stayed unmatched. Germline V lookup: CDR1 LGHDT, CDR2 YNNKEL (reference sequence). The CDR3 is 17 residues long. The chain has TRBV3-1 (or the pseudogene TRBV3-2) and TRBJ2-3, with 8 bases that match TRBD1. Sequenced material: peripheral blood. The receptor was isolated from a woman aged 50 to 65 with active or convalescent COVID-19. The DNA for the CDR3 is TGTGCCAGCAGCCCGCCGCAGGGGGCGGTGGGCACAGATACGCAGTATTTT. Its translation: CASSPPQGAVGTDTQYF.